This T cell receptor (beta chain) was identified in a study of T cells in Graves' hyperthyroidism and ophthalmopathy. The V and J ends lost 1 base and 1 base respectively, with 7 bases between them. Germline assignment: CDR1 MNHEY and CDR2 SMNVEV (reference sequence). The CDR3 length is 15 residues. Authors of the study amplified TCR beta CDR3 regions from RNA transcripts. The HTBI primer set served for first-round RT-PCR of the TCR CDR3. A single record per CDR3 protein comes from TCRdb applying MiXCR to the multiplex PCR reads. This table has 300,000 to 400,000 distinct CDR3 sequences, about 13% appearing once.

What was sequenced was blood. The genes are TRBV27 and TRBJ1-4, with TRBD1 as a possible D gene (6 bases). This sequence originates from a woman younger than 30 with Graves' hyperthyroidism. CDR3 sequence reads: CASSLFRGTNEKLFF. The DNA for the CDR3 is TGTGCCAGCAGTTTATTCAGGGGAACTAATGAAAAACTGTTTTTT.